These T cell receptor beta chains were read from a single sample in a study of blood T cells in healthy people across ages. TCRdb itself ran the 5' RACE reads through MiXCR, one entry per CDR3 protein. The data contain 800,000 to 950,000 distinct CDR3 sequences, under 40% of them singletons. The sequenced sample consisted of blood. These receptors originate from a man aged 18 to 29 in good health. Both conserved end residues are part of each CDR3. A D gene is named only where the DNA matches it firmly. The size entry is marked missing in some rows and otherwise reads once, few, many or a size class.

TRBJ1-6,.,TRBV6-6,.,CASRDGGPGPLHF,TGTGCCAGCAGAGACGGGGGGCCGGGACCCCTCCACTTT
TRBJ1-2,TRBD1,TRBV12-3/TRBV12-4,.,CASSFQGDYGYTF,TGTGCCAGCAGTTTTCAGGGGGACTATGGCTACACCTTC
TRBJ1-5,.,TRBV4-1,.,CASSQDGGGGSNQPQHF,TGCGCCAGCAGCCAAGATGGGGGCGGGGGAAGCAATCAGCCCCAGCATTTT
TRBJ1-2,TRBD1,TRBV7-9,many,CASTRQGYGYTF,TGTGCCAGCACCAGACAGGGGTATGGCTACACCTTC
TRBJ1-5,.,TRBV5-1,.,CASSVSTNQPQHF,TGCGCCAGCTCCGTCAGTACCAATCAGCCCCAGCATTTT
TRBJ1-2,TRBD1,TRBV7-9,few,CASSQTMGQAMDGYTF,TGTGCCAGCAGCCAGACTATGGGACAGGCCATGGATGGCTACACCTTC
TRBJ2-7,TRBD1,TRBV12-3/TRBV12-4,many,CASSLQGLGTYEQYF,TGTGCCAGCAGTCTACAGGGGCTGGGAACCTACGAGCAGTACTTC
TRBJ2-5,TRBD1,TRBV12-3/TRBV12-4,many,CASSSTGVETQYF,TGTGCCAGCAGTTCGACAGGGGTGGAGACCCAGTACTTC
TRBJ1-6,TRBD1,TRBV10-3,.,CAIRARQGLDSPLHF,TGTGCCATCAGGGCCCGACAGGGGTTGGATTCACCCCTCCACTTT
TRBJ1-5,.,TRBV27,.,CASRLGYNQPQHF,TGTGCCAGCAGATTGGGCTACAATCAGCCCCAGCATTTT
TRBJ1-5,.,TRBV12-3/TRBV12-4,many,CASSLFAQPQHF,TGTGCCAGCAGTTTATTTGCTCAGCCCCAGCATTTT
TRBJ1-6,.,TRBV20-1,many,CSARDLRDGNRSPLHF,TGCAGTGCTAGAGATCTCCGGGACGGGAATCGTTCACCCCTCCACTTT
TRBJ2-7,.,TRBV6-5,.,CASSFLRGAEQYF,TGTGCCAGCAGTTTCCTGAGGGGGGCCGAGCAGTACTTC
TRBJ1-2,.,TRBV4-2,.,CASSREWLSNYGYTF,TGTGCCAGCAGCCGAGAATGGCTTTCTAACTATGGCTACACCTTC
TRBJ1-1,TRBD1,TRBV20-1,.,CSASSGGVGNTEAFF,TGCAGTGCTAGTTCAGGGGGGGTCGGGAACACTGAAGCTTTCTTT
TRBJ2-1,.,TRBV20-1,.,CSAIDREVGNEQFF,TGCAGTGCTATTGACAGGGAGGTAGGCAATGAGCAGTTCTTC
TRBJ1-4,.,TRBV28,once,CVSSSVVGRTNEKLFF,TGTGTCAGCAGTTCGGTGGTGGGCCGAACTAATGAAAAACTGTTTTTT
TRBJ2-1,TRBD2,TRBV4-1,.,CASSQAPFRGGKETQFF,TGCGCCAGCAGCCAAGCCCCCTTTCGGGGGGGGAAGGAGACCCAGTTCTTC
TRBJ2-7,TRBD2,TRBV2,.,CASIPTSGGWGNEQYF,TGTGCCAGCATTCCGACTAGCGGGGGGTGGGGCAATGAGCAGTACTTC
TRBJ2-4,.,TRBV7-8,.,CASSLFLSGTHKNIQYF,TGTGCCAGCAGCTTATTCTTATCAGGGACGCACAAAAACATTCAGTACTTC
TRBJ2-1,.,TRBV5-1,.,CASSPTRTRYNEQFF,TGCGCCAGCAGCCCCACAAGGACCCGCTACAATGAGCAGTTCTTC
TRBJ2-5,.,TRBV29-1,.,CSVRQDAVTQYF,TGCAGCGTTCGACAGGACGCAGTGACCCAGTACTTC
TRBJ2-1,.,TRBV27,many,CASSLSLVAEQFF,TGTGCCAGCAGTTTAAGTTTGGTTGCTGAGCAGTTCTTC
TRBJ2-7,TRBD2,TRBV27,once,CASSFERGPYNEQYF,TGTGCCAGCAGTTTCGAGCGGGGGCCCTACAATGAGCAGTACTTC
TRBJ2-5,.,TRBV20-1,many,CSASQSEETQYF,TGCAGTGCTAGTCAGTCCGAGGAGACCCAGTACTTC
TRBJ2-7,TRBD1,TRBV29-1,many,CSVGGQGPYEQYF,TGCAGCGTGGGGGGACAGGGGCCTTACGAGCAGTACTTC
TRBJ2-2,.,TRBV20-1,.,CSARAFVGELFF,TGCAGTGCTAGAGCGTTTGTTGGGGAGCTGTTTTTT
TRBJ1-1,TRBD1,TRBV6-5,.,CASERAGGANTEAFF,TGTGCCAGCGAACGAGCAGGGGGCGCGAACACTGAAGCTTTCTTT
TRBJ2-1,TRBD2,TRBV28,.,CASTARTSGSNEQFF,TGTGCCAGCACGGCTCGGACTAGCGGGAGCAATGAGCAGTTCTTC
TRBJ2-5,.,TRBV18,.,CTSSPGPGLGETQYF,TGTACCAGCTCACCGGGACCAGGCCTAGGGGAGACCCAGTACTTC
TRBJ1-2,.,TRBV5-6,.,CTSSENWGAHGYTF,TGTACCAGCAGCGAAAATTGGGGGGCGCATGGCTACACCTTC
TRBJ2-5,.,TRBV9,many,CASSVGGDQETQYF,TGTGCCAGCAGCGTAGGGGGGGACCAAGAGACCCAGTACTTC
TRBJ2-1,.,TRBV14,.,CASSQGAAQSSYNEQFF,TGTGCCAGCAGCCAAGGGGCAGCTCAGAGCTCCTACAATGAGCAGTTCTTC
TRBJ1-4,TRBD1,TRBV6-1,few,CASSGYHGQGNEKLFF,TGTGCCAGCAGTGGCTATCATGGACAGGGGAATGAAAAACTGTTTTTT
TRBJ1-1,.,TRBV20-1,.,CSARDISPGHTEAFF,TGCAGTGCTAGAGATATCTCTCCTGGGCACACTGAAGCTTTCTTT
TRBJ2-7,.,TRBV20-1,.,CSASGGSYEQYF,TGCAGTGCGAGTGGGGGCTCCTACGAGCAGTACTTC
TRBJ2-1,.,TRBV6-1,once,CASSGSTGSLSYNEQFF,TGTGCCAGCAGTGGGAGTACGGGATCACTCTCCTACAATGAGCAGTTCTTC
TRBJ2-7,TRBD2,TRBV4-1,few,CASSQNSGYPEYF,TGCGCCAGCAGCCAAAATAGCGGGTATCCCGAGTACTTC
TRBJ1-2,.,TRBV6-5,.,CASRDNGEVKDGYTF,TGTGCCAGCAGGGACAATGGGGAGGTGAAGGATGGCTACACCTTC
TRBJ1-1,.,TRBV19,.,CASSPNLDLQSTEAFF,TGTGCCAGTAGTCCCAATTTGGACCTTCAGTCCACTGAAGCTTTCTTT
TRBJ2-7,TRBD1,TRBV5-6,.,CASSNGPGTAYEQYF,TGTGCCAGCAGCAATGGGCCCGGGACAGCCTACGAGCAGTACTTC
TRBJ2-7,.,TRBV4-1,.,CASSQESGRLDEQYF,TGCGCCAGCAGCCAAGAATCAGGACGGCTAGACGAGCAGTACTTC
TRBJ1-1,.,TRBV5-1,.,CASSLEGGAFF,TGCGCCAGCAGCTTGGAGGGGGGAGCTTTCTTT
TRBJ1-5,.,TRBV3-1,.,CASSRDAGINQPQHF,TGTGCCAGCAGCCGCGATGCGGGCATCAATCAGCCCCAGCATTTT
TRBJ2-7,.,TRBV11-2,few,CASSHNEEQYF,TGTGCCAGCAGTCACAACGAGGAGCAGTACTTC
TRBJ2-1,.,TRBV10-3,.,CAISGPGTVNEQFF,TGTGCCATCAGTGGGCCAGGGACGGTCAATGAGCAGTTCTTC
TRBJ1-2,.,TRBV20-1,.,CSARGSHGYTF,TGCAGTGCTAGAGGCAGCCATGGCTACACCTTC
TRBJ1-1,.,TRBV4-3,few,CASSQDIRRTEAFF,TGCGCCAGCAGCCAAGATATACGGAGGACTGAAGCTTTCTTT
TRBJ1-2,.,TRBV4-3,.,CASSQDEGGDMTRGYTF,TGCGCCAGCAGCCAAGATGAGGGAGGGGACATGACTAGGGGCTACACCTTC
TRBJ2-3,TRBD2,TRBV20-1,few,CSARASGGSSTDTQYF,TGCAGTGCTAGAGCTAGCGGGGGCTCTAGCACAGATACGCAGTATTTT
TRBJ2-6,.,TRBV24-1,.,CASSGPSDPSSGANVLTF,TGTGCCTCCAGTGGCCCTAGCGATCCTAGCTCTGGGGCCAACGTCCTGACTTTC
TRBJ2-3,TRBD2,TRBV7-8,.,CASSLGEVAGGKNTQYF,TGTGCCAGCAGCTTAGGAGAAGTAGCGGGGGGGAAAAATACGCAGTATTTT
TRBJ2-5,TRBD2,TRBV18,once,CASSLTSGTKETQYF,TGTGCCAGCTCACTCACTAGCGGGACGAAAGAGACCCAGTACTTC
TRBJ2-1,.,TRBV4-1,.,CASSQGRLGQGRDEQFF,TGCGCCAGCAGCCAAGGGAGGCTGGGGCAGGGTAGAGATGAGCAGTTCTTC
TRBJ2-7,TRBD1,TRBV7-9,few,CASSSTGVGSYEQYF,TGTGCCAGCAGCTCAACAGGGGTAGGGTCCTACGAGCAGTACTTC